A selection of T cell receptor beta chains follows, all from one sample in a study of long-term antiretroviral therapy in people with HIV. Clones were read by immunoSEQ multiplex PCR, and TCRdb kept only the in-frame ones, dropping some. The table includes about 33,000 clones, about three quarters detected once. This specimen was unsorted PBMCs, taken 2 years after starting antiretroviral therapy. The receptors stem from a woman aged 45 to 65 with HIV. The CDR3 runs from the conserved cysteine through the conserved F or W. Each record gives: CDR3 protein, CDR3 DNA, D gene, J gene, V gene, clone size. A D gene is named only where the DNA matches it firmly. For some rows the clone size is stated as once, few or many, or as a class when expanded; others skip it.

CDR3: CASSIDGGSAYNEQFF
DNA: TGTGCCAGTAGTATAGATGGGGGCTCTGCCTACAATGAGCAGTTCTTC
D: NA
J: TRBJ2-1
V: TRBV19
size: NA

CDR3: CASSRRAMNTEAFF
DNA: TGTGCCAGCAGCAGGAGAGCCATGAACACTGAAGCTTTCTTT
D: NA
J: TRBJ1-1
V: TRBV7-2
size: NA

CDR3: CASNPFSGANVLTF
DNA: TGTGCCAGCAATCCTTTCTCTGGGGCCAACGTCCTGACTTTC
D: NA
J: TRBJ2-6
V: TRBV2
size: NA

CDR3: CAWSVGSGASWETQYF
DNA: TGTGCCTGGAGTGTAGGTAGCGGGGCAAGTTGGGAGACCCAGTACTTC
D: TRBD2
J: TRBJ2-5
V: TRBV30
size: NA

CDR3: CASSLSMERVWDWGKLFF
DNA: TGTGCCAGCAGTTTATCAATGGAGCGGGTGTGGGACTGGGGGAAACTGTTTTTT
D: NA
J: TRBJ1-4
V: TRBV27
size: NA

CDR3: CASSVGGRDSGNTIYF
DNA: TGTGCCAGCAGCGTAGGGGGACGGGACTCTGGAAACACCATATATTTT
D: NA
J: TRBJ1-3
V: TRBV9
size: NA

CDR3: CASSLEGWSTETQYF
DNA: TGTGCCAGCAGCTTAGAAGGATGGTCAACGGAGACCCAGTACTTC
D: NA
J: TRBJ2-5
V: TRBV7-9
size: NA

CDR3: CASRGEGGGTDTQYF
DNA: TGTGCCAGCAGGGGGGAAGGGGGCGGCACAGATACGCAGTATTTT
D: TRBD1
J: TRBJ2-3
V: TRBV2
size: few

CDR3: CASSFSRANYGYTF
DNA: TGTGCCAGCAGCTTCTCAAGGGCTAACTATGGCTACACCTTC
D: NA
J: TRBJ1-2
V: TRBV5-6
size: NA

CDR3: CASSAAFGRGKYNEQFF
DNA: TGTGCCAGCAGCGCAGCGTTTGGGCGGGGGAAGTACAATGAGCAGTTCTTC
D: TRBD2
J: TRBJ2-1
V: TRBV5-4
size: once

CDR3: CANSGPDLRRTEAFF
DNA: TGCGCCAACAGCGGACCAGATTTAAGAAGGACTGAAGCTTTCTTT
D: NA
J: TRBJ1-1
V: TRBV5-1
size: NA

CDR3: CASSLETGDSGNTIYF
DNA: TGCGCCAGCAGCTTGGAGACAGGGGACTCTGGAAACACCATATATTTT
D: TRBD1
J: TRBJ1-3
V: TRBV5-1
size: NA

CDR3: CASSLGAWPPLHF
DNA: TGTGCCAGCAGCTTAGGGGCGTGGCCACCCCTCCACTTT
D: NA
J: TRBJ1-6
V: TRBV7-9
size: NA

CDR3: CASSSYTDTQYF
DNA: TGTGCCAGCAGCTCCTACACAGATACGCAGTATTTT
D: NA
J: TRBJ2-3
V: TRBV7-2
size: NA

CDR3: CASSLSHRTSVPDTQYF
DNA: TGTGCCAGCAGCTTATCCCACCGGACTAGCGTCCCAGATACGCAGTATTTT
D: TRBD2
J: TRBJ2-3
V: TRBV7-2
size: few

CDR3: CASSLGTSGGSYEQYF
DNA: TGTGCCAGCAGCTTAGGTACTAGCGGGGGATCCTACGAGCAGTACTTC
D: TRBD2
J: TRBJ2-7
V: TRBV5-4
size: NA

CDR3: CASRTGTTNYGYTF
DNA: TGCGCCAGCAGAACCGGGACAACAAACTATGGCTACACCTTC
D: NA
J: TRBJ1-2
V: TRBV5-1
size: NA

CDR3: CASSLHRDEQFF
DNA: TGTGCCAGCAGCTTGCACAGGGATGAGCAGTTCTTC
D: NA
J: TRBJ2-1
V: TRBV6-6
size: NA

CDR3: CASSQSGQRTTGELFF
DNA: TGTGCCAGCAGCCAGTCCGGACAGCGGACAACCGGGGAGCTGTTTTTT
D: NA
J: TRBJ2-2
V: TRBV7-9
size: NA

CDR3: CASSVGSGDYNEQFF
DNA: TGTGCCAGCAGCGTAGGGAGCGGGGACTACAATGAGCAGTTCTTC
D: TRBD2
J: TRBJ2-1
V: TRBV9
size: few

CDR3: CASSPLPPDSTLNTEAFF
DNA: TGTGCCAGCAGTCCACTCCCCCCGGACAGCACGTTGAACACTGAAGCTTTCTTT
D: NA
J: TRBJ1-1
V: TRBV27
size: NA

CDR3: CASSYGSRGAEAFF
DNA: TGTGCCAGCAGTTATGGGTCGAGGGGGGCTGAAGCTTTCTTT
D: NA
J: TRBJ1-1
V: TRBV6-5
size: NA

CDR3: CASSPAGGNTEAFF
DNA: TGTGCCAGCTCACCCGCCGGCGGGAACACTGAAGCTTTCTTT
D: NA
J: TRBJ1-1
V: TRBV18
size: NA

CDR3: CASSLTSTGETQYF
DNA: TGCGCCAGCAGCTTGACTAGCACAGGAGAGACCCAGTACTTC
D: NA
J: TRBJ2-5
V: TRBV5-1
size: NA

CDR3: CASSSSPVRGYTF
DNA: TGTGCCAGCAGCTCCAGCCCTGTACGTGGCTACACCTTC
D: NA
J: TRBJ1-2
V: TRBV7-2
size: NA

CDR3: CASSSLRAGGYEQYF
DNA: TGTGCCAGCAGCTCTCTCCGGGCAGGGGGGTACGAGCAGTACTTC
D: NA
J: TRBJ2-7
V: TRBV7-9
size: NA

CDR3: CASSRDRFEAFF
DNA: TGTGCCAGCAGCCGGGACAGATTTGAAGCTTTCTTT
D: TRBD1
J: TRBJ1-1
V: TRBV5-6
size: NA

CDR3: CAISEGGSYEQYF
DNA: TGTGCCATCAGTGAGGGGGGATCCTACGAGCAGTACTTC
D: NA
J: TRBJ2-7
V: TRBV10-3
size: few

CDR3: CASSPVAGVGEKLFF
DNA: TGTGCCAGCAGCCCAGTCGCAGGGGTTGGTGAAAAACTGTTTTTT
D: NA
J: TRBJ1-4
V: TRBV6-1
size: once